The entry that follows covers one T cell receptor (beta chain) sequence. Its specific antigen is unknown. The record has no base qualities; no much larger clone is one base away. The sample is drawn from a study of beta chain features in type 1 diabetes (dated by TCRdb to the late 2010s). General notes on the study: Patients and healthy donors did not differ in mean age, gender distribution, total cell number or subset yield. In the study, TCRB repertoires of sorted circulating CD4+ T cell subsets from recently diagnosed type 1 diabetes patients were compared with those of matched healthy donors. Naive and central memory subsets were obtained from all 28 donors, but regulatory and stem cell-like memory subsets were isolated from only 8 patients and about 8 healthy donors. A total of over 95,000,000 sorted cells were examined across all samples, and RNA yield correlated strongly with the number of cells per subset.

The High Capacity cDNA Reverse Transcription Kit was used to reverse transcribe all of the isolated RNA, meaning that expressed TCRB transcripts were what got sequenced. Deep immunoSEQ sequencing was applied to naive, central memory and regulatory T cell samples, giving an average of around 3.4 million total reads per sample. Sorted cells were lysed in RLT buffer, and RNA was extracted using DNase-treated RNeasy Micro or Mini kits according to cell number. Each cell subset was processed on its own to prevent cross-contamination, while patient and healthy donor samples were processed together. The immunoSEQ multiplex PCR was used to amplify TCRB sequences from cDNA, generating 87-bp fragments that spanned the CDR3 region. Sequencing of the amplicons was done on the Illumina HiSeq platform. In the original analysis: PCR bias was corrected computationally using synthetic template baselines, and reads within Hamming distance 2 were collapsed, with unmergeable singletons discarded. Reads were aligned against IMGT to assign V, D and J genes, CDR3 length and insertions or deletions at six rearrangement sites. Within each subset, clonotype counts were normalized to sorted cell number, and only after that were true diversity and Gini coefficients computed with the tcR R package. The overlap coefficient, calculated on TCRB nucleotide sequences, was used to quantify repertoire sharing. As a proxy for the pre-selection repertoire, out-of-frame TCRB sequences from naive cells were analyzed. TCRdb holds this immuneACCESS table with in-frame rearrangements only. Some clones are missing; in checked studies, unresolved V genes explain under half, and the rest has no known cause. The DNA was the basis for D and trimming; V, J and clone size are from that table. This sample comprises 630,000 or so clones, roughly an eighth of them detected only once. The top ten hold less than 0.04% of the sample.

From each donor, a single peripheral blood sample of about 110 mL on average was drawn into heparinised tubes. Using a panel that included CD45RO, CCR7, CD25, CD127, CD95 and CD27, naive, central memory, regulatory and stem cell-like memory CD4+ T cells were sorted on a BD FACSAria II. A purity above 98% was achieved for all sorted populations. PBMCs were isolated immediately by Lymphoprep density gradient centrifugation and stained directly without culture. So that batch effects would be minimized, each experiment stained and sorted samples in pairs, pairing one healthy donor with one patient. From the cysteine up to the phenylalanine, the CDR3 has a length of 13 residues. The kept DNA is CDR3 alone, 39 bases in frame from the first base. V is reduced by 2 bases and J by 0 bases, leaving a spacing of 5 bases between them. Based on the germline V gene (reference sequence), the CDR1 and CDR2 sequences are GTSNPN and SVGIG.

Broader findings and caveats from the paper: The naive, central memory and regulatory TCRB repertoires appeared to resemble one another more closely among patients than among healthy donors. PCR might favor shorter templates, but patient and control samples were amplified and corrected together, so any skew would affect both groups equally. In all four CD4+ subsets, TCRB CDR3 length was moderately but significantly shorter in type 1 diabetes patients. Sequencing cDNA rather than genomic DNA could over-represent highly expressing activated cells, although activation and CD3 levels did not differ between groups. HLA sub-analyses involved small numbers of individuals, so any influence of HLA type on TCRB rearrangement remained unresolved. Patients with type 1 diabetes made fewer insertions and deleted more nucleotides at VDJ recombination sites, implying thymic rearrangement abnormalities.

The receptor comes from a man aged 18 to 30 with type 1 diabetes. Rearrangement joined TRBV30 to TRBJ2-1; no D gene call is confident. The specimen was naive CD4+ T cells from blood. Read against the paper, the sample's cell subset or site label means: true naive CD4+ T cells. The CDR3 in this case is CAWSTRSYNEQFF. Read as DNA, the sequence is TGTGCCTGGAGTACCCGCTCCTACAATGAGCAGTTCTTC.